Described below is a single TCR beta chain sequence and its context. Its target is unknown. The ends lost 4 bases at V and 4 bases at J; junction bases unmatched: 5. The CDR3 is 14 amino acids. Germline CDR1 is SGHNT and CDR2 is YENEEA. Oncomine TCR Beta short-read sequencing was applied to DNA from cultured CD4+ T cells. TCRdb used MiXCR to reprocess the PCR reads, holding one entry per CDR3 protein. The sample lists fewer than 25,000 distinct CDR3 sequences, 35% to 45% occurring once. The entry originates in a study of vaccination and CD4 T cells after COVID-19. Whole-study findings and limits: Only post-vaccination samples contained a median roughly 90% of the reactive clones in convalescent patients.

Time point defined: late sampling 161 to 241 days after vaccination in three convalescent patients. Noted treatment: roughly 10-day PBMC culture with coronavirus spike peptide pools or control peptides (ViraFEST assay). Antigen-specific T cell expansion with peptide pools preceded TCR sequencing in the ViraFEST approach. The chain uses TRBV11-3 and TRBJ2-3; 7 bases match TRBD2. This sequence originates from a human donor who had recovered from COVID-19. Sequences were derived from CD4+ T cells from blood, cultured in vitro, sampled about 7 months after SARS-CoV-2 vaccination. In DNA, the CDR3 is TGTGCCAGCAGCTCCCGACTAGCAGCAGATACGCAGTATTTT. Residues: CASSSRLAADTQYF.